The entry that follows covers one TCR beta chain sequence. Its target antigen remains unknown. No base qualities exist here, and no much larger clone lies one base off it. Participants in the prospective study were enrolled through a virtual design, were aged roughly 18 to 100 years, and lived in 24 United States geographic areas. In the prospective study, participants were assigned to cohorts based on the clinical history participants reported in a screening survey and a study questionnaire. Recovered participants in ImmuneRACE Cohort 3 were defined by two consecutive negative NP/OP PCR tests, clearance by a healthcare professional, or resolution of symptoms. Mobile phlebotomists in the prospective study collected whole blood, serum and a nasopharyngeal or oropharyngeal swab from every participant. Additional blood draws and questionnaires over an approximately 2-month period could optionally be provided by prospective study participants. Before DNA extraction, blood samples from the prospective study were shipped at room temperature or frozen.

TCRbeta CDR3 regions were amplified from genomic DNA using the immunoSEQ Assay, a bias-controlled multiplex PCR. Turning to the authors' computational methods: The number of nucleated cells in each sample was estimated by amplification of reference gene primers within the assay. Sequence reads were collapsed and filtered to measure the absolute abundance of every unique TCRbeta CDR3 rearrangement. For each sample, productive Simpson clonality was calculated as the square root of Simpson's diversity index over productive rearrangements. TCRdb obtained this table from immuneACCESS and retained in-frame rearrangements with V and J assigned. These tables miss some clones; where compared with another copy, unresolved V genes account for less than half of the shortfall, and the remainder is unexplained. For V, J and clone size, that table is used; D and trimming come from the DNA. Within this sample are over 250,000 clones, with over 85% of them counted one time only. The ten largest clones add up to approximately 2% of the sample.

The record originates from a study of blood T cell repertoires in COVID-19 (dated by TCRdb to the early 2020s). For context, the study as a whole: Samples from collaborators originated in the United States, Italy and Spain and spanned both the acute and convalescent phases of COVID-19. The sample metadata nearly always contained a de-identified subject ID, COVID-19 status, age in years and sex. Samples came from the ongoing ImmuneRACE study (first 160 participants) plus 1,254 subjects from 6 global collaborators. The dataset comprised deeply sampled blood TCRbeta repertoires from subjects exposed to, actively infected with, or recovered from COVID-19. The prospective study material was composed of cDNA or gDNA derived from T cells, B-cell-depleted T cells, or PBMCs. Where available, HLA class I and class II types were taken from metadata supplied by the sample provider and were not determined by assay-based typing. The repertoires were released in a freely available public database intended as a resource for research on the immune response to SARS-CoV-2.

The germline V gene specifies MGHRA as CDR1 and YSYEKL as CDR2. A distance of 12 bases separates the germline ends of V and J, which lose 3 bases and 7 bases respectively. Including cysteine and phenylalanine, the CDR3 has 14 amino acids. CDR3 DNA only is kept here, 42 bases in frame from base 1. Paper-wide results and their limitations: The amount of clinical and demographic metadata varied by source and participant and was provided uncurated.

Sequenced material: PBMCs or T cells enriched from blood (not recorded which). The origin of this receptor is a woman aged 60 to 75 who had recovered from COVID-19. The chain links TRBV4-1 with TRBJ1-4; no D gene is confidently identified. The base sequence is TGCGCCAGCAGCCAGGTCGGTAGAAGTGAAAAACTGTTTTTT. The translation is CASSQVGRSEKLFF.